One and the same sample provided the 10 T cell receptor beta chains below, sequenced in a study of glioma-infiltrating T cells after dendritic cell vaccination (dated by TCRdb to about 2016). Libraries came from the immunoSEQ multiplex PCR assay. Sourced from immuneACCESS, this table was stored by TCRdb with only in-frame sequences that have V and J called. A share of the clones is absent; for the studies checked, an unresolved V gene accounts for under half, and the remainder has no known explanation. The sample has more than 30,000 clones on record, 90% of them singletons. Of the sample, roughly 2.3% falls within the top ten clones. The sample here was blood, taken before dendritic cell vaccination. Every receptor here comes from a human donor with glioblastoma.

The chain recombines TRBV7-2 with TRBJ1-5; D not certain. V lost 4 bases and J lost 5, with 6 bases in between. CDR1 and CDR2 from the germline V gene are SGHTA and FQGNSA. The CDR3 runs 12 residues. The CDR3 region is CASSSPYQPQHF. The CDR3 DNA sequence: TGTGCCAGCAGCTCTCCGTATCAGCCCCAGCATTTT.

V usage is TRBV4-2 and J usage is TRBJ2-2, with D possibly matching TRBD1 (6 bases). The V gene's germline CDR1 is LGHNA and CDR2 YNFKEQ. CDR3 length equals 15 residues. V shed 0 bases and J shed 6 bases, with 11 bases lying between them. The DNA of the CDR3 is TGTGCCAGCAGCCAAGAACCAGGGGCCTCCGGGGAGCTGTTTTTT. This gives the protein CASSQEPGASGELFF.

The CDR3 DNA reads TGCGCCAGCAGCCGGGGACAGGGCGGCACAGATACGCAGTATTTT. The encoded protein is CASSRGQGGTDTQYF. This chain uses TRBV5-1 with TRBJ2-3, with 9 nucleotides matching TRBD1. This CDR3 is built from 15 residues. J was trimmed by 1 base and V by 4 bases; bases with no gene match: 4. Per the germline V gene, CDR1 is SGHRS and CDR2 is YFSETQ.

The gene calls are TRBV11-2 and TRBJ2-5; 7 bases map to TRBD2. Trimming at V came to 3 bases and at J to 6 bases, leaving 13 bases not matched to a gene. The CDR3 sequence is 16 residues long. Germline CDR1 reads SGHAT; CDR2 reads FQNNGV. CDR3 sequence: CASSLGGGTISQTQYF. DNA for the CDR3: TGTGCCAGCAGCTTGGGGGGAGGGACGATTTCGCAGACCCAGTACTTC.

The chain joins TRBV4-1 to TRBJ2-5; 8 bases are shared with TRBD1. The CDR3 is made up of 14 amino acids. After removal of 4 bases from V and 3 bases from J, the junction contained 4 bases not matched to a gene. Germline CDR1 MGHRA, CDR2 YSYEKL. This CDR3 is CASSPPGQEETQYF. Written as DNA, the CDR3 is TGCGCCAGCAGCCCCCCGGGACAGGAAGAGACCCAGTACTTC.

V gene TRBV5-1 combines with J gene TRBJ2-7, with 8 bases aligning to TRBD1. The ends lost 5 bases at V and 2 bases at J; junction bases unmatched: 18. Per germline, CDR1 SGHRS and CDR2 YFSETQ. This CDR3 has 18 residues. CDR3 loop: CASSPSPSDRGLTYEQYF. The CDR3 region has the DNA TGCGCCAGCAGTCCGTCCCCTAGTGACAGGGGCCTTACCTACGAGCAGTACTTC.

The chain is built from TRBV7-2 and TRBJ1-5; no clear D. Trimming took off 3 bases at V and 7 bases at J, with 10 bases between the two ends. Germline V gene sequence: CDR1 SGHTA, CDR2 FQGNSA. The CDR3 sequence is 13 residues long. CDR3 nucleotide sequence: TGTGCCAGCAGCTTCTCTCAGGAACAGCCCCAGCATTTT. It codes for CASSFSQEQPQHF.

This clone was detected once. The chain recombines TRBV5-5 with TRBJ2-7, with D hard to call. V lost 2 bases to trimming and J lost 2 bases, with 14 bases between them. CDR3 length: 15 residues. Germline V gene lookup returns CDR1 SGHKS and CDR2 YYEKEE (reference sequence). The CDR3 here is CASSLHFGGTYEQYF. The CDR3 region has the DNA TGTGCCAGCAGCTTACATTTCGGCGGTACCTACGAGCAGTACTTC.

The J gene is TRBJ1-3, the V gene TRBV2, with D perhaps matching TRBD1 (5 bases). This CDR3 region has 15 residues. Germline loops: CDR1 SNHLY, CDR2 FYNNEI. V shed 5 bases and J shed 4 bases, with 15 bases lying between them. As DNA, the CDR3 is TGTGCCAGCAGTCCGACACGCAGGACAGGAAACACCATATATTTT. Its translation: CASSPTRRTGNTIYF.

The CDR3 reads CASSLDRGVEKLFF. CDR3 DNA sequence: TGTGCCAGCAGCTTGGACAGGGGGGTGGAAAAACTGTTTTTT. The chain couples TRBV5-4 to TRBJ1-4; 8 bases are shared with TRBD1. The CDR3 length is 14 residues. V shed 0 bases, J shed 8 bases, and the junction held 3 bases outside the gene matches. Germline V gene data show CDR1 as SGHNT and CDR2 as YYREEE (reference sequence).